This T cell receptor (beta chain) appears in the sequencing data of a study of CD4 and CD8 cells across lung adenocarcinoma regions. TCRdb recomputed calls from the PCR reads with MiXCR, one row per CDR3 protein. The sample lists about 11,000 distinct CDR3 sequences; about 50% were seen once. Localized lung adenocarcinoma, a non-small cell lung cancer, affected the donors. The specimen was CD8+ T cells from the center of a lung tumor. This receptor was identified in a female donor with lung adenocarcinoma. The CD4 and CD8 labels of this study may be unreliable.

The CDR3 bases are TGTGCCAGCAGTTACTCCCCGTGGGGGGCAGATACGCAGTATTTT. Protein: CASSYSPWGADTQYF. The rearrangement links TRBV6-5 to TRBJ2-3, with D maybe TRBD2 (6 bases). The germline V gene encodes CDR1 MNHEY and CDR2 SVGAGI. Between the trimmed V and J ends, which lost 0 bases and 4 bases, there was a span of 11 bases. The CDR3 length is 15 residues.